This T cell receptor beta chain was profiled in a study of identifying expanded T cells in peripheral blood. V lost 5 bases and J 9 bases, leaving 23 bases between the germline ends. The CDR3 is made up of 16 amino acids. The V gene's germline CDR1 is SEHNR and CDR2 FQNEAQ (reference sequence). Some clones are missing from TCRdb's copy, which holds only in-frame ones; the method was immunoSEQ multiplex PCR. Of about 84,000 clones in the sample, 70% to 90% were seen once. Regarding this clone: Its antigen is still unknown.

The study's findings and limits: Over approximately two and four weeks, about 16.4 and 19 clones changed, versus around 1.2 between replicates. Across healthy donors, higher total template counts meant significantly greater approximately 2-week count variance.

No infections or other immune events were documented during collection. The specimen was blood. The TCR sequence derives from a person aged 18-70 years in good health. The chain joins TRBV7-9 to TRBJ2-1, with a possible D match to TRBD2 (6 bases). The CDR3 DNA is TGTGCCAGCAGCAAGGGCGCGGGGAGAGTGGGCTTTGAGCAGTTCTTC. It encodes CASSKGAGRVGFEQFF.